This T cell receptor beta chain emerged from a study of T cell repertoires in cytomegalovirus infection (dated 2019 in TCRdb). Study-wide context: Recently identified HLA-C-restricted CMV epitopes, whose presentation resists viral immunomodulation, were targeted by peptide stimulations together with well-studied HLA-B-restricted epitopes. Because public TCR beta signatures pointed to carriage of CMV infection together with the matching HLA type, the HLA type of each donor mattered for the analysis.

Read against the paper, the sample's treatment or condition label means: in vitro stimulation with specific CMV peptide epitopes to enrich CMV-specific T cells. Sequencing relied on an Illumina HiSeq 1500. TCRdb passed the public sequencing reads through fastp at Q25 and MiXCR, retaining productive beta sequences. Rows with a matching CDR3 protein are joined into one entry that keeps the most common DNA and genes. Present in this sample are about 900,000 distinct CDR3 sequences, around 31% of which were seen just once. The ten largest clonotypes hold 11% to 15% of the sample. From its cysteine to its phenylalanine, the CDR3 spans 17 amino acids. The entry retains the CDR3 DNA only, 51 bases that are in frame from base 1. Trimming costs V 6 bases and J 3 bases, and their ends lie 22 bases apart. According to the germline V gene (reference sequence), CDR1 reads MNHNY and CDR2 reads SVGAGI. The paper's findings and limits, for the study overall: The ex vivo response was dominated by HLA-C-restricted CMV-specific TCR beta clonotypes, which also provided the single most frequent clonotype in two of eight donors. Cumulative frequency of public TCR beta family members discriminated carriers of CMV infection plus the relevant HLA type in this cohort and an independent approximately 370-donor cohort.

Remarks on this clonotype: This receptor's antigen is unknown. No base quality values were provided; no much bigger clone lies one nucleotide off.

This receptor chain uses TRBV6-6 and TRBJ2-3; no D gene call is confident. The sequence derives from a human donor in good health (CMV status not recorded). Some clones in this sample may be carry-over from other donors' samples. The sample here was cultured CD8+ T cells from PBMCs, taken from culture after CMV antigen stimulation. The bases are TGTGCCAGCAGAGCTTTCCCTACCCGGCAGTCAACAGATACGCAGTATTTT. This yields the protein CASRAFPTRQSTDTQYF.